This TCR beta chain was obtained from a study of T cell changes during pregnancy in multiple sclerosis. This table comes from immunoSEQ multiplex PCR, and its TCRdb copy is limited to in-frame clones, with some not included. The data contain some 99,000 clones, 85% to 95% of them seen just once; the ten biggest clones take up almost 1%. CDR3 size: 16 residues. Germline V gene sequence: CDR1 MNHNY, CDR2 SVGAGI (reference sequence). Trimming removed 6 bases at V and 4 bases at J, with 21 bases between. The material was peripheral blood, obtained after pregnancy. This receptor was obtained from a female donor with multiple sclerosis, enrolled in a pregnancy study. This chain links TRBV6-6 with TRBJ1-2, with D possibly TRBD1 on 6 matching bases. The CDR3 DNA follows: TGTGCCAGCAGATTAGTTACCGGGGGGCAGGCCTATGGCTACACCTTC. Encoded protein: CASRLVTGGQAYGYTF.